This T cell receptor beta chain was identified during a study of radiotherapy plus CTLA-4 blockade in lung cancer. About the research overall: The study recorded objective responses in roughly a sixth of patients and disease control in 25% to 35%.

Only in-frame clones appear in the TCRdb table, and some are missing; sequencing was by immunoSEQ multiplex PCR. The table lists about 78,000 clones, roughly 86% of them singletons. This clone is termed medium-sized (0.01 to 0.1%). The antigen remains unidentified. Study observations and caveats: Early clonal dynamics of blood T cells, together with interferon-beta, were reported as the best response predictor. Blood-borne expansion of tumor-derived TCR clones followed radiotherapy plus ipilimumab.

Germline CDR1 SEHNR, CDR2 FQNEAQ (reference sequence). V lost 3 bases and J lost 0; bases outside the gene matches: 4. The CDR3 contains 15 residues. Ipilimumab-mediated CTLA-4 blockade plus focal radiation was given to patients having chemo-refractory metastatic non-small-cell lung cancer. V and J are TRBV7-9 and TRBJ2-7; 8 bases match TRBD2. The receptor's source is a human donor with non-small cell lung cancer who had a partial response to radiotherapy plus ipilimumab. Sequencing was performed on peripheral blood, taken from a patient treated with radiotherapy plus ipilimumab. The CDR3 loop is CASSFVTSASYEQYF. CDR3 nucleotides: TGTGCCAGCAGCTTCGTGACTAGCGCCTCCTACGAGCAGTACTTC. Full variable domain (rest looked up from reference TRBV7-9 and TRBJ2-7): DTGVSQNPRHKITKRGQNVTFRCDPISEHNRLYWYRQTLGQGPEFLTYFQNEAQLEKSRLLSDRFSAERPKGSFSTLEIQRTEQGDSAMYLCASSFVTSASYEQYFGPGTRLTVT.